This paragraph reports one T cell receptor (beta chain). Original handling: Amplified reference gene primers provided the basis for estimating nucleated cell counts. Clones were sequenced by immunoSEQ multiplex PCR, and TCRdb holds only the in-frame ones, with some missing. For V, J and clone size, that table is used; D and trimming come from the DNA. The data show 250,000 to 300,000 clones, around 84% seen once. This sample is part of a study of blood T cell repertoires in COVID-19. At the level of the study: There were acute and convalescent COVID-19 samples, and they came from the United States, Italy and Spain.

Germline V CDR1 and CDR2: SEHNR, FQNEAQ (reference sequence). V shed 10 bases, J shed 5 bases, and the junction held 18 bases outside the gene matches. This CDR3 has 16 residues. Each participant's cohort was designated according to participant-reported clinical history. Sequencing used PBMCs or T cells enriched from blood (not recorded which). The V and J genes are TRBV7-9 and TRBJ2-5; TRBD2 matches 8 bases. This TCR was sampled from a man under 40 with acute COVID-19. The DNA for the CDR3 is TGTGCCATCACGGAGTCCGCAGCGGGAGTACGGGAGACCCAGTACTTC. Its protein is CAITESAAGVRETQYF. Drawing the rest from reference TRBV7-9 and TRBJ2-5, the complete variable domain is DTGVSQNPRHKITKRGQNVTFRCDPISEHNRLYWYRQTLGQGPEFLTYFQNEAQLEKSRLLSDRFSAERPKGSFSTLEIQRTEQGDSAMYLCAITESAAGVRETQYFGPGTRLLVL.